This TCR beta chain was profiled in a study of glioma-infiltrating T cells. Study results and limitations: Above-expected tissue-blood divergence occurred in all gliomas, most in low-grade ones.

Amplification of TCR alpha and beta CDR3 regions from RNA used iRepertoire nested multiplex PCR. One-step reverse transcription and amplification started from approximately 100-400 ng of tissue mRNA or PBMC total RNA. TCRdb reprocessed the multiplex PCR reads with MiXCR, giving one entry per CDR3 protein. The profile shows 100,000 to 150,000 distinct CDR3 sequences, approximately 25% of them singletons. CDR1 and CDR2 from the germline V gene are DFQATT and SNEGSKA (reference sequence). This CDR3 comprises 15 residues. V shed 0 bases and J 8 bases; nucleotides not matched to a gene: 7. This clonotype was counted many times. Antigen: not known.

V and J are TRBV20-1 and TRBJ2-1, with 10 bases fitting TRBD2. The origin of this receptor is a human donor with low-grade glioma or glioblastoma, undergoing nonglioma brain surgery, or in good health (not recorded which). The sample comprised glioma tissue, nonneoplastic brain tissue, or PBMCs (not recorded which). The CDR3 DNA follows: TGCAGTGCTAGAGAACCTAGCGGGAGTGGGTATGAGCAGTTCTTC. Its protein product is CSAREPSGSGYEQFF.